The sequence of this T cell receptor beta chain was determined in a study of tumor-infiltrating lymphocytes in primary liver carcinoma. Study in general: There were tumors of stage T1-T3 N0M0, each 4.2 to 10 cm across.

In regard to this clonotype: Its antigen is not identified. One end of the junction is discordant with germline, which a read error may explain.

Study-wide results and caveats: Tumor-blood pairs (like tumor-adjacent pairs) overlapped less than tumor region pairs did.

The authors made TCR beta cDNA from approximately 500 ng total RNA with a constant-region primer. Construction of TCR beta libraries relied on three successive nested multiplex PCR rounds employing slightly modified ARM-PCR. The first two PCR rounds, approximately 11 cycles each, used TRBV1-TRBV30 forward primers and a C-beta reverse primer. TCRdb fed the multiplex PCR reads into MiXCR, producing one record per CDR3 protein. This table holds roughly 70,000 distinct CDR3 sequences, over 60% found once. The approximately 17-32 mg bulk tissue piece was not sorted before simultaneous RNA and DNA extraction. Five separate regions of each tumor underwent sampling. Tumor samples uniformly had over 80% viable tumor cells. Germline V lookup: CDR1 MNHEY, CDR2 SVGEGT. The CDR3 loop spans 13 amino acids.

The chain recombines TRBV6-2 or TRBV6-3 with TRBJ2-1; D remains unclear. This TCR was recovered from a man between 40 and 49 years old with primary liver carcinoma and hepatitis B virus infection. The sequenced sample consisted of liver tumor tissue from sampling region 4. Subset of the sample: tumor region T4, right-lateral pole. Written as DNA, the CDR3 is TGTGCCAGCAATTACCACTTGGGCAATGAACAGTTCTTC. Translated: CASNYHLGNEQFF.